Given below is one T cell receptor beta chain in context. The antigen remains unidentified. Researchers took lesional scalp punch biopsies and peripheral blood from people who were alopecia areata patients. Losses at the gene ends were 5 bases for V and 0 bases for J; bases not matched to a gene: 5. This CDR3 is 15 amino acids long. Germline CDR1 is SGHTA and CDR2 is FQGNSA. The sample belongs to a study of CD8+ T cells in alopecia areata. On the study more broadly: Each of the treated patients was given oral tofacitinib, 5 to 10 mg twice daily, for moderate-to-severe alopecia areata.

RNA was isolated and reverse transcribed to cDNA, the sequencing template. Only in-frame clones appear in the TCRdb table, and some are missing; sequencing was by immunoSEQ multiplex PCR. Counted here are about 250,000 clones, roughly two thirds occurring once; the ten biggest clones make up approximately 1.2%. General study results and limits: Normal scalp had lower clonality than lesional scalp, with alopecia totalis/universalis lesions showing this most strongly.

The input for sequencing was CD4+ T cells sorted from blood, taken at week 0. The sequence came from a human donor with alopecia areata. The V call is TRBV7-2, the J call TRBJ2-7; 9 positions agree with TRBD1. CDR3 coding DNA: TGTGCCAGCAGCCCTGGGACAGGGTACTCCTACGAGCAGTACTTC. This encodes CASSPGTGYSYEQYF.